The 32 T cell receptor beta chains below all came from one sample that was sequenced in a study of cytotoxic CD8 clonotypes in ibrutinib-treated CLL. Here immunoSEQ multiplex PCR was the method, and the copy in TCRdb shows in-frame clones only, minus some. There are about 310,000 clones in the sample; almost 80% occur only once, and roughly 6.3% lies in the top ten. The specimen comprised PBMCs, sampled before ibrutinib treatment. The receptors originated from a human donor with chronic lymphocytic leukemia.

This chain joins TRBV30 and TRBJ2-5, with D hard to call. Germline CDR1 GTSNPN, CDR2 SVGIG (reference sequence). This CDR3 comprises 15 residues. V lost 1 base, J lost 1 base, and 13 bases lay in between. The CDR3: CAWSELYGPQETQYF. Here the CDR3 DNA reads TGTGCCTGGAGTGAATTATACGGTCCCCAAGAGACCCAGTACTTC.

CDR3 sequence: CSVAGRDRALTEQYF. The CDR3 DNA follows: TGCAGCGTCGCCGGCCGGGACAGGGCTTTGACCGAGCAGTACTTC. The chain combines TRBV29-1 with TRBJ2-7; 9 bases are a match to TRBD1. With V trimmed by 6 bases and J by 6 bases, 15 bases remained unmatched. This CDR3 region has 15 residues. Per the germline V gene, CDR1 is SQVTM and CDR2 is ANQGSEA.

The chain joins TRBV11-3 to TRBJ2-7, with 9 bases aligning to TRBD1. This CDR3 has 14 amino acids. CDR1 and CDR2 (germline): SGHNT, YENEEA. The junction had 7 bases not matched to a gene; V was cut back by 4 bases and J by 6 bases. The DNA for the CDR3 is TGTGCCAGCAGCTCGGGGACAGGGACGGGCGAGCAGTACTTC. Amino acids: CASSSGTGTGEQYF.

The rearrangement links TRBV5-1 to TRBJ2-7, with D possibly called TRBD1 or TRBD2 (5 bases each). Germline assignment: CDR1 SGHRS and CDR2 YFSETQ. CDR3 size: 15 residues. Trimming removed 4 bases at V and 4 bases at J, with 18 bases between. Here the CDR3 DNA reads TGCGCCAGCAGCCCCAGCGGACATCTTTCTTACGAGCAGTACTTC. It encodes CASSPSGHLSYEQYF.

The chain has TRBV11-1 and TRBJ1-2, with 9 nucleotides matching TRBD1. Germline lookup yields CDR1 SGHAT and CDR2 FQDESV (reference sequence). Losses at the gene ends were 2 bases for V and 8 bases for J; bases not matched to a gene: 9. This CDR3 is built from 15 residues. CDR3 DNA sequence: TGTGCCAGCAGCTTAAGTGACGGGACAGGGCGAGGCTACACCTTC. It encodes CASSLSDGTGRGYTF. Variable domain in full (rest from reference TRBV11-1 and TRBJ1-2): EAEVAQSPRYKITEKSQAVAFWCDPISGHATLYWYRQILGQGPELLVQFQDESVVDDSQLPKDRFSAERLKGVDSTLKIQPAELGDSAMYLCASSLSDGTGRGYTFGSGTRLTVV.

The chain couples TRBV27 to TRBJ2-1; possibly TRBD2 for D (6 bases). The CDR3 is 12 amino acids. Trimming took off 8 bases at V and 8 bases at J, with 13 bases between the two ends. Per the germline V gene, CDR1 is MNHEY and CDR2 is SMNVEV (reference sequence). DNA of the CDR3: TGTGCCAGCGTCGGGAGCGGCGATGAGCAGTTCTTC. As protein: CASVGSGDEQFF.

The rearrangement joins TRBV5-4 to TRBJ2-3; D is unclear. This CDR3 comprises 13 residues. V dropped 0 bases and J dropped 1 base, with 3 bases sitting between them. Germline assignment: CDR1 SGHNT and CDR2 YYREEE (reference sequence). The CDR3 nucleotides are TGTGCCAGCAGCTTGGAGGGCACAGATACGCAGTATTTT. Its protein is CASSLEGTDTQYF.

This sequence joins TRBV9 and TRBJ2-6; 7 bases are a match to TRBD1. The V and J ends lost 3 bases and 4 bases, in that order; junction bases with no gene match: 7. The germline V gene encodes CDR1 SGDLS and CDR2 YYNGEE. There are 16 residues in the CDR3. The CDR3 DNA reads TGTGCCAGCAGCGGTGGACAGGCTGCCGGGGCCAACGTCCTGACTTTC. Translated: CASSGGQAAGANVLTF.

The V call is TRBV4-3, the J call TRBJ2-1; the D gene is possibly TRBD2 (5 bases). The ends were cut back, 1 base at V and 9 bases at J, with 10 bases in the middle. In germline, CDR1 is LGHNA, CDR2 YSLEER. This CDR3 is built from 13 residues. The CDR3 region is CASSQAGYREQFF. DNA of the CDR3: TGCGCCAGCAGCCAAGCGGGGTACCGTGAGCAGTTCTTC.

DNA for the CDR3: TGTGCCAGCAGTCAACGGACCCGGACAGATACGCAGTATTTT. The encoded protein is CASSQRTRTDTQYF. V and J are TRBV6-5 and TRBJ2-3; D is unresolved. The CDR3 length is 14 residues. CDR1 is MNHEY and CDR2 is SVGAGI in the germline V gene. Trimming took off 5 bases at V and 3 bases at J, with 12 bases between the two ends.

The chain is built from TRBV6-4 and TRBJ2-2, with a possible D match to TRBD2 (5 bases). The CDR3 runs to 13 residues. Germline V CDR1 and CDR2: MRHNA, SNTAGT. Between the trimmed V and J ends, which lost 6 bases and 1 base, there was a span of 6 bases. The CDR3 protein is CASSRENTGELFF. The CDR3 DNA follows: TGTGCCAGCAGCCGGGAGAACACCGGGGAGCTGTTTTTT.

This clone was detected a few times. The chain employs TRBV4-3 and TRBJ2-7; 7 bases agree with TRBD1. The CDR3 spans 16 residues. V lost 1 base, J lost 4 bases, and 10 bases stayed unmatched. From germline, CDR1 is LGHNA and CDR2 YSLEER. The CDR3 sequence is CASSQASSGQFYEQYF. CDR3 nucleotides: TGCGCCAGCAGCCAAGCAAGTTCGGGACAGTTTTACGAGCAGTACTTC.

The V and J genes are TRBV27 and TRBJ2-5; D gene ambiguous. V lost 2 bases to trimming and J lost 5 bases, with 9 bases between them. The CDR3 has 13 residues. Germline assignment: CDR1 MNHEY and CDR2 SMNVEV (reference sequence). The CDR3 bases are TGTGCCAGCAGTTTACTGGCATCGGAGACCCAGTACTTC. This encodes CASSLLASETQYF.

A few counts support this clone. V gene TRBV4-2 combines with J gene TRBJ2-2; possibly TRBD1 or TRBD2 for D (6 bases each). The V and J ends lost 4 bases and 0 bases respectively, with 9 bases between them. Germline V lookup: CDR1 LGHNA, CDR2 YNFKEQ. The CDR3 covers 15 residues. The CDR3 sequence is CASSRGTTNTGELFF. CDR3 DNA: TGTGCCAGCAGCCGCGGGACAACGAACACCGGGGAGCTGTTTTTT.

The gene calls are TRBV4-3 and TRBJ2-7, with D perhaps matching TRBD2 (5 bases). Trimming took off 6 bases at V and 7 bases at J, with 13 bases between the two ends. Germline assignment: CDR1 LGHNA and CDR2 YSLEER. The length of the CDR3 is 12 residues. CDR3 in DNA: TGCGCCAGCAGTTACGGACCGGGGGAGCAGTACTTC. Protein product: CASSYGPGEQYF.

This chain uses TRBV7-6 with TRBJ2-1; 9 positions agree with TRBD2. Germline V CDR1 and CDR2: SGHVS, FNYEAQ. CDR3 length equals 15 residues. After removal of 1 base from V and 5 bases from J, the junction contained 3 bases not matched to a gene. The DNA of the CDR3 is TGTGCCAGCAGCTTAGTGGCTAGCGGGAACAATGAGCAGTTCTTC. Translating gives CASSLVASGNNEQFF.

This sequence joins TRBV19 and TRBJ1-5; possible D gene TRBD1, 6 bases. Trimming stripped 6 bases from V and 8 bases from J, with 14 bases between. This CDR3 contains 13 residues. Per the germline V gene, CDR1 is LNHDA and CDR2 is SQIVND (reference sequence). CDR3 DNA sequence: TGTGCCAGTAGCCGGGACAAGAGTGAGCCCCAGCATTTT. It translates to CASSRDKSEPQHF.

The CDR3 spells CASSPRDRGGLYGYTF. The CDR3 coding sequence is TGTGCCAGCTCACCACGCGACAGGGGGGGCCTCTATGGCTACACCTTC. The chain carries TRBV18 and TRBJ1-2; TRBD1 matches at 9 bases. Germline CDR1 reads KGHSH; CDR2 reads LQKENI. Trimming took 1 base from V and 4 from J; bases not matched to a gene: 7. The CDR3 consists of 16 residues.

The CDR3 sequence is CASSFDAGTGRGYTF. The CDR3 nucleotides are TGTGCCAGCAGTTTTGACGCCGGGACAGGGAGGGGCTACACCTTC. The rearrangement uses TRBV27 and TRBJ1-2; TRBD1 agrees at 9 bases. CDR3 length: 15 residues. In germline, CDR1 is MNHEY, CDR2 SMNVEV (reference sequence). Trimming took 3 bases from V and 8 from J; bases not matched to a gene: 10.

V gene TRBV11-3 combines with J gene TRBJ2-7, with D hard to call. The CDR3 length is 13 residues. The germline gives CDR1 SGHNT, CDR2 YENEEA. The V and J ends lost 5 bases and 7 bases respectively, with 15 bases between them. The CDR3 protein is CASSRLSVGEQYF. The DNA of the CDR3 is TGTGCCAGCAGCAGGCTTTCAGTAGGTGAGCAGTACTTC.

This clone was seen a single time. This chain links TRBV7-6 with TRBJ1-1, with D unclear. The CDR3 is made up of 11 amino acids. The germline V gene encodes CDR1 SGHVS and CDR2 FNYEAQ. The V end was cut by 7 bases, the J end by 3 bases, with 6 bases between. Written as DNA, the CDR3 is TGTGCCAGCATCGATCACACTGAAGCTTTCTTT. This sequence encodes CASIDHTEAFF.

The chain is built from TRBV14 and TRBJ2-7; no definite D call. Trimming stripped 1 base from V and 5 bases from J, with 12 bases between. CDR3 length equals 14 residues. The V gene's germline CDR1 is SGHDN and CDR2 FVKESK. In nucleotides, the CDR3 is TGTGCCAGCAGCCAAGTCGGTGGGTGGGACGAGCAGTACTTC. The encoded protein is CASSQVGGWDEQYF.

V usage is TRBV14 and J usage is TRBJ2-1; a weak D match, TRBD2 (7 bases). V was clipped by 3 bases and J by 7 bases, with 13 bases between them. The CDR3 is 14 amino acids. Germline CDR1 reads SGHDN; CDR2 reads FVKESK. This chain's CDR3 is CASSHLGGGNEQFF. The DNA of the CDR3 is TGTGCCAGCAGCCACTTGGGAGGGGGAAATGAGCAGTTCTTC.

There are a few counts of this clone. The chain links TRBV27 to TRBJ2-5; maybe TRBD2 (5 bases). This CDR3 region has 13 residues. From germline, CDR1 is MNHEY and CDR2 SMNVEV (reference sequence). With 0 bases removed from V and 5 bases from J, the gap between germline ends came to 7 bases. DNA of the CDR3: TGTGCCAGCAGTTTATCGTGGGAGGAGACCCAGTACTTC. Protein sequence: CASSLSWEETQYF.

This chain links TRBV6-1 with TRBJ2-7, with unresolved D. The CDR3 loop spans 10 amino acids. Germline lookup yields CDR1 MNHNS and CDR2 SASEGT. Trimming removed 8 bases from V and 3 bases from J, with 5 bases in between. The CDR3 region has the DNA TGTGCCAGCTCGTTCTACGAGCAGTACTTC. Amino acids: CASSFYEQYF.

This chain uses TRBV11-2 with TRBJ2-3; possibly TRBD1 or TRBD2 for D (7 bases each). CDR3 size: 15 residues. V was cut by 5 bases and J by 3 bases, with 15 bases left in between. CDR1 is SGHAT and CDR2 is FQNNGV in the germline V gene. This chain's CDR3 is CASSPRGGNTDTQYF. The DNA of the CDR3 is TGTGCCAGCAGCCCCAGGGGGGGAAATACAGATACGCAGTATTTT. Supplemented by reference TRBV11-2 and TRBJ2-3, the full variable domain reads EAGVAQSPRYKIIEKRQSVAFWCNPISGHATLYWYQQILGQGPKLLIQFQNNGVVDDSQLPKDRFSAERLKGVDSTLKIQPAKLEDSAVYLCASSPRGGNTDTQYFGPGTRLTVL.

The V call is TRBV6-5, the J call TRBJ1-1, with 8 bases aligning to TRBD1. The germline V gene encodes CDR1 MNHEY and CDR2 SVGAGI. The J segment lost 7 bases and the V segment lost 6 bases, leaving 13 bases of the junction unmatched. The length of the CDR3 is 15 residues. The chain's CDR3 is CASRLDRASMGEAFF. As DNA, the CDR3 is TGTGCCAGCAGGTTGGACAGGGCCTCCATGGGTGAAGCTTTCTTT.

The gene calls are TRBV4-2 and TRBJ2-2; D is unresolved. V was shortened by 5 bases and J by 7 bases, with 14 bases between the two germline ends. In germline, CDR1 is LGHNA, CDR2 YNFKEQ. The CDR3 consists of 14 residues. CDR3 region: CASSKRLDVGELFF. CDR3 nucleotides: TGTGCCAGCAGCAAACGTCTAGATGTCGGGGAGCTGTTTTTT.

The chain is built from TRBV7-2 and TRBJ1-1; TRBD1 aligns across 7 bases. The CDR3 sequence is 12 residues long. The germline CDR1 and CDR2 sequences are SGHTA and FQGNSA. Unmatched junction bases numbered 1, after V lost 5 bases and J lost 4 bases. CDR3 DNA: TGTGCCAGCAGCCGGACAGGCACTGAAGCTTTCTTT. Translating gives CASSRTGTEAFF. The variable domain in full, with the rest retrieved from reference TRBV7-2 and TRBJ1-1, is GAGVSQSPSNKVTEKGKDVELRCDPISGHTALYWYRQSLGQGLEFLIYFQGNSAPDKSGLPSDRFSAERTGGSVSTLTIQRTQQEDSAVYLCASSRTGTEAFFGQGTRLTVV.

This chain joins TRBV5-4 and TRBJ1-1, with TRBD1 identical over 10 bases. V dropped 0 bases and J dropped 0; count of bases not matched to a gene: 5. Germline assignment: CDR1 SGHNT and CDR2 YYREEE (reference sequence). The CDR3 loop spans 17 amino acids. The CDR3 bases are TGTGCCAGCAGCTTGGGACAGGGGGCCACCATGAACACTGAAGCTTTCTTT. Translation: CASSLGQGATMNTEAFF. The variable domain in full, with the rest retrieved from reference TRBV5-4 and TRBJ1-1, is ETGVTQSPTHLIKTRGQQVTLRCSSQSGHNTVSWYQQALGQGPQFIFQYYREEENGRGNFPPRFSGLQFPNYSSELNVNALELDDSALYLCASSLGQGATMNTEAFFGQGTRLTVV.

This chain links TRBV30 with TRBJ1-5; D uncertain. The germline V gene has CDR1 GTSNPN and CDR2 SVGIG (reference sequence). The CDR3 runs 12 residues. V was trimmed by 2 bases and J by 9 bases, leaving 11 bases between them. The CDR3 DNA reads as TGTGCCTGGAGTTACGGTCTAGGGCCCCAGCATTTT. It is translated as CAWSYGLGPQHF.

The chain carries TRBV5-1 and TRBJ2-5; D not resolved. The CDR3 extends over 14 amino acids. CDR1 is SGHRS, CDR2 YFSETQ, per germline. Trimming took 0 bases from V and 3 from J, leaving 9 bases between them. CDR3 protein: CASSLAVGEETQYF. CDR3 nucleotide sequence: TGCGCCAGCAGCTTGGCGGTTGGAGAAGAGACCCAGTACTTC.